These 29 T cell receptor beta chains were sequenced from one sample in a study of blood T cell repertoires in COVID-19. TCRdb's copy holds only in-frame clones and misses some; the assay was immunoSEQ multiplex PCR. The sample has about 200,000 clones; around four fifths are singletons. Sequenced sample: peripheral blood. These receptors originate from a man aged 55 to 70 with COVID-19, enrolled during active disease.

The rearrangement joins TRBV9 to TRBJ2-1; 7 bases line up with TRBD2. V lost 1 base, J lost 6 bases, and 10 bases stayed unmatched. CDR1 and CDR2 (germline): SGDLS, YYNGEE. CDR3 size: 16 residues. The CDR3: CASSVRYPGEGNEQFF. The CDR3 bases are TGTGCCAGCAGCGTACGGTACCCTGGGGAGGGCAATGAGCAGTTCTTC.

The gene calls are TRBV7-9 and TRBJ1-1, with 8 bases that match TRBD1. Germline V gene sequence: CDR1 SEHNR, CDR2 FQNEAQ (reference sequence). The CDR3 sequence is 15 residues long. Trimming cost V 6 bases and J 1 base; bases outside gene matches: 7. The CDR3 protein is CASRHGQGGNTEAFF. The CDR3 nucleotides are TGTGCCAGCAGACACGGACAGGGAGGGAACACTGAAGCTTTCTTT.

This clone was picked up one time. The CDR3 DNA follows: TGCGCCAGCAGCCGTAGGGACAGGGATGTGGGCGGGGAGCTGTTTTTT. It yields the protein CASSRRDRDVGGELFF. The chain links TRBV4-1 to TRBJ2-2, with TRBD1 matching over 9 bases. CDR3 size: 16 residues. The ends lost 4 bases at V and 7 bases at J; junction bases unmatched: 10. CDR1 is MGHRA, CDR2 YSYEKL, per germline.

The gene calls are TRBV18 and TRBJ1-3; maybe TRBD1 (6 bases). Germline V gene lookup returns CDR1 KGHSH and CDR2 LQKENI. The CDR3 consists of 16 residues. V lost 9 bases and J lost 0, with 18 bases in between. CDR3 in amino acids: CASRQGFQGSGNTIYF. CDR3 sequence (DNA): TGTGCCAGTCGGCAGGGGTTCCAAGGCTCTGGAAACACCATATATTTT.

This clone was seen just once. The chain carries TRBV2 and TRBJ2-1, with 9 bases identical to TRBD2. With V trimmed by 4 bases and J by 3 bases, 7 bases remained unmatched. This CDR3 is built from 16 residues. CDR1 SNHLY and CDR2 FYNNEI come from the germline V gene. CDR3 sequence reads: CASSGSGRGLYNEQFF. The CDR3, as DNA: TGTGCCAGCAGTGGTAGCGGGAGAGGTCTCTACAATGAGCAGTTCTTC. The full variable domain, its missing parts supplied by reference TRBV2 and TRBJ2-1, is EPEVTQTPSHQVTQMGQEVILRCVPISNHLYFYWYRQILGQKVEFLVSFYNNEISEKSEIFDDQFSVERPDGSNFTLKIRSTKLEDSAMYFCASSGSGRGLYNEQFFGPGTRLTVL.

The gene calls are TRBV20-1 and TRBJ2-7, with D perhaps TRBD2 (5 bases). Between the trimmed V and J ends, which lost 3 bases and 3 bases, there was a span of 9 bases. CDR3 length equals 12 residues. Germline V gene data show CDR1 as DFQATT and CDR2 as SNEGSKA (reference sequence). The CDR3 sequence: CSASNEGYEQYF. The DNA of the CDR3 is TGCAGTGCTAGTAACGAGGGCTACGAGCAGTACTTC.

The chain combines TRBV10-2 with TRBJ1-2; D is unresolved. The V and J ends lost 2 bases and 13 bases respectively, with 20 bases between them. Germline CDR1 and CDR2: WSHSY and SAAADI. CDR3 length equals 14 residues. For the CDR3, the DNA is TGCGCCAGCAGTGAGGGGCCCAGCCTTCGCTCCGGCACCTTC. Its translation: CASSEGPSLRSGTF.

J is TRBJ2-1 and V is TRBV13; TRBD2 matches 9 bases. V dropped 4 bases and J dropped 7; count of bases not matched to a gene: 8. This CDR3 region has 15 residues. Germline-derived CDR1 and CDR2 are PRHDT and FYEKMQ (reference sequence). In DNA, the CDR3 is TGTGCCAGCAGCTCACGTAGCGGGAGTCGTAATGAGCAGTTCTTC. Translated, it gives CASSSRSGSRNEQFF.

The CDR3 sequence is CASSSRTGIFYNEQFF. The CDR3 coding sequence is TGTGCCAGCAGTTCCCGGACAGGGATTTTCTACAATGAGCAGTTCTTC. The V call is TRBV6-2 or TRBV6-3, the J call TRBJ2-1; 8 nucleotides line up with TRBD1. Trimming removed 4 bases from V and 3 bases from J; junction bases left unmatched: 8. The CDR3 totals 16 residues. Germline CDR1 reads MNHEY; CDR2 reads SVGEGT.

The chain employs TRBV4-2 and TRBJ2-1; D is uncertain. The CDR3 runs 14 residues. Germline CDR1 reads LGHNA; CDR2 reads YNFKEQ. Trimming pared 1 base from V and 8 bases from J, leaving 12 bases between. For the CDR3, the DNA is TGTGCCAGCAGCCAAGGGGTCCTCCTAGATGAGCAGTTCTTC. Protein sequence: CASSQGVLLDEQFF.

The CDR3 loop is CATSREGQGYTGELFF. As DNA, the CDR3 is TGTGCCACCAGCAGAGAGGGACAGGGGTACACCGGGGAGCTGTTTTTT. The gene calls are TRBV15 and TRBJ2-2, with 10 positions matching TRBD1. Germline V gene sequence: CDR1 LNHNV, CDR2 YYDKDF (reference sequence). V lost 0 bases to trimming and J lost 3 bases; unmatched junction nucleotides: 1. The CDR3 has 16 amino acids.

The chain carries TRBV29-1 and TRBJ1-1, with D unclear. CDR1 is SQVTM, CDR2 ANQGSEA, per germline. Trimming shortened V by 7 bases and J by 4 bases, and 13 bases separated the two germline ends. The CDR3 spans 12 residues. The CDR3 here is CSAPGGGTEAFF. The DNA for the CDR3 is TGCAGCGCCCCCGGTGGTGGCACTGAAGCTTTCTTT.

The V gene is TRBV27, the J gene TRBJ1-5; D uncertain. Germline V lookup: CDR1 MNHEY, CDR2 SMNVEV (reference sequence). The CDR3 sequence is 14 residues long. Trimming cost V 3 bases and J 0 bases, with 6 bases left between them. CDR3: CASSFAGSNQPQHF. The DNA for the CDR3 is TGTGCCAGCAGTTTCGCGGGTAGCAATCAGCCCCAGCATTTT.

The gene calls are TRBV7-9 and TRBJ2-1; TRBD1 matches at 7 bases. This CDR3 contains 14 residues. The germline V gene encodes CDR1 SEHNR and CDR2 FQNEAQ (reference sequence). The ends lost 1 base at V and 7 bases at J; junction bases unmatched: 4. CDR3 amino acids: CASSLGGGSNEQFF. In DNA, the CDR3 is TGTGCCAGCAGCTTAGGAGGGGGCTCGAATGAGCAGTTCTTC.

The V call is TRBV10-3, the J call TRBJ2-7, with 9 bases fitting TRBD1. The CDR3 loop spans 16 amino acids. Germline V gene sequence: CDR1 ENHRY, CDR2 SYGVKD. V gave up 4 bases and J gave up 1 base; unmatched junction bases: 8. Written as DNA, the CDR3 is TGTGCCATCAGTGCCCAGGACAGGGGCACTTCCTACGAGCAGTACTTC. It translates to CAISAQDRGTSYEQYF.

The gene calls are TRBV5-1 and TRBJ2-5; the match to TRBD1 covers 9 bases. Germline-derived CDR1 and CDR2 are SGHRS and YFSETQ. The CDR3 runs 15 residues. The ends lost 1 base at V and 1 base at J; junction bases unmatched: 2. The CDR3 spells CASSLYRGLQETQYF. The CDR3, as DNA: TGCGCCAGCAGCTTGTACAGGGGGCTCCAAGAGACCCAGTACTTC.

The chain joins TRBV3-1 (or the pseudogene TRBV3-2) to TRBJ2-2, with 9 bases aligning to TRBD2. The V gene's germline CDR1 is LGHDT and CDR2 YNNKEL (reference sequence). The CDR3 is 17 residues long. The V segment lost 1 base and the J segment 5 bases; nucleotides outside the gene matches: 8. CDR3 nucleotides: TGTGCCAGCAGCCAAGCAACTCCTAGCGGGAATACCGGGGAGCTGTTTTTT. Its protein product is CASSQATPSGNTGELFF.

The chain is built from TRBV12-3 or TRBV12-4 and TRBJ1-3; D gene unclear. The CDR3 contains 13 residues. V lost 5 bases and J 4 bases, leaving 9 bases between the germline ends. The CDR3 loop is CASSVSQGNTIYF. Written as DNA, the CDR3 is TGTGCCAGCAGTGTATCACAGGGAAACACCATATATTTT.

This chain links TRBV3-1 (or the pseudogene TRBV3-2) with TRBJ1-2; D is undetermined. CDR3 length equals 14 residues. The V end lost 1 base, the J end lost 4 bases, and 10 bases lay between the germline ends. Germline values: CDR1 LGHDT, CDR2 YNNKEL (reference sequence). The CDR3 region has the DNA TGTGCCAGCAGCCAAGTGAGCTACTTCTATGGCTACACCTTC. This encodes CASSQVSYFYGYTF.

The DNA of the CDR3 is TGTGCCAGCATAACAGGGACAAAGGCTAACTATGGCTACACCTTC. Its translation is CASITGTKANYGYTF. The V and J genes are TRBV28 and TRBJ1-2; possibly TRBD1 for D (6 bases). The CDR3 has 15 amino acids. With 7 bases removed from V and 0 bases from J, the gap between germline ends came to 15 bases. CDR1 MDHEN and CDR2 SYDVKM come from the germline V gene.

As to this clone: Other DNA sequences in this sample translate to the same CDR3. The chain recombines TRBV28 with TRBJ1-3; 7 bases are shared with TRBD1. The CDR3 length is 14 residues. The germline V gene encodes CDR1 MDHEN and CDR2 SYDVKM. The junction had 1 base not matched to a gene; V was cut back by 4 bases and J by 1 base. CDR3 loop: CASSSQGSGNTIYF. The DNA of the CDR3 is TGTGCCAGCAGTTCACAGGGGTCTGGAAACACCATATATTTT.

The gene calls are TRBV29-1 and TRBJ1-2; unclear D gene. The length of the CDR3 is 13 residues. V was pared by 4 bases and J by 7 bases, with 16 bases between. Germline V gene sequence: CDR1 SQVTM, CDR2 ANQGSEA. Here the CDR3 reads CSVVGSRSFGYTF. CDR3 in DNA: TGCAGCGTTGTTGGGAGCCGGAGTTTTGGCTACACCTTC.

This clone was seen just once. At one end the junction does not follow the germline gene, possibly because of a read error. The chain recombines TRBV28 with TRBJ1-2, with a tentative D call TRBD1 (5 bases). The CDR3 is 14 amino acids. CDR1 is MDHEN, CDR2 SYDVKM, per germline. The CDR3 coding sequence is TGTGCCAGCTGTTTGGCGGGGGTGGGGTATGGCTACACCTTC. This gives the protein CASCLAGVGYGYTF.

This chain uses TRBV28 with TRBJ2-7; 9 bases line up with TRBD1. V was pared by 5 bases and J by 6 bases, with 8 bases of the junction left unmatched. The CDR3 loop spans 14 amino acids. In germline, CDR1 is MDHEN, CDR2 SYDVKM. Written as DNA, the CDR3 is TGTGCCAGCAGTCTCCCGGGACAGGGTGGCGAGCAGTACTTC. It yields the protein CASSLPGQGGEQYF.

The V gene is TRBV19, the J gene TRBJ2-5; 8 bases line up with TRBD1. J gave up 5 bases and V 5 bases, and 10 bases lay outside the gene matches. The CDR3 covers 15 residues. The germline V gene encodes CDR1 LNHDA and CDR2 SQIVND (reference sequence). The CDR3: CASSVARGPQETQYF. CDR3 coding DNA: TGTGCCAGTAGTGTAGCCAGGGGGCCGCAGGAGACCCAGTACTTC.

V usage is TRBV6-2 or TRBV6-3 and J usage is TRBJ1-2, with D tentatively TRBD1 (6 bases). Germline assignment: CDR1 MNHEY and CDR2 SVGEGT. The CDR3 contains 14 residues. Deletions cut 2 bases from V and 3 bases from J, with 10 bases between. DNA for the CDR3: TGTGCCAGCAGTTACAGGACAGAATACTATGGCTACACCTTC. It yields the protein CASSYRTEYYGYTF.

V and J are TRBV30 and TRBJ2-7; D might be TRBD1 (6 bases). The germline V and J ends were trimmed by 4 bases and 6 bases, with 13 bases remaining between them. This CDR3 spans 12 amino acids. Germline-derived CDR1 and CDR2 are GTSNPN and SVGIG (reference sequence). CDR3 amino acids: CAWNREWREQYF. The CDR3 DNA reads as TGTGCCTGGAACAGGGAGTGGCGCGAGCAGTACTTC.

The genes are TRBV5-1 and TRBJ2-2; TRBD2 matches at 8 bases. The germline CDR1 and CDR2 sequences are SGHRS and YFSETQ. With V trimmed by 0 bases and J by 4 bases, 8 bases remained unmatched. CDR3 length equals 17 residues. In DNA form, the CDR3 reads TGCGCCAGCAGCTTGGTCGCAGCGGGAGCGATCACCGGGGAGCTGTTTTTT. Translating it yields CASSLVAAGAITGELFF. Full variable domain (missing parts from reference TRBV5-1 and TRBJ2-2): KAGVTQTPRYLIKTRGQQVTLSCSPISGHRSVSWYQQTPGQGLQFLFEYFSETQRNKGNFPGRFSGRQFSNSRSEMNVSTLELGDSALYLCASSLVAAGAITGELFFGEGSRLTVL.

The gene calls are TRBV5-4 and TRBJ1-2; 10 nucleotides line up with TRBD1. V shed 4 bases, J shed 8 bases, and the junction held 5 bases outside the gene matches. The CDR3 contains 13 residues. Germline assignment: CDR1 SGHNT and CDR2 YYREEE (reference sequence). The chain's CDR3 is CASSPDRGRGYTF. CDR3 in DNA: TGTGCCAGCAGCCCCGACAGGGGGCGCGGCTACACCTTC.